This T cell receptor beta chain came from a study of spatial heterogeneity in lung cancer. Study overall: Detected beta-chain sequences consistently exceeded alpha-chain sequences.

This clonotype was counted ten times or more. Its antigen is not known. After removal of 4 bases from V and 8 bases from J, the junction contained 5 bases not matched to a gene. The CDR3 extends over 14 amino acids. The germline V gene has CDR1 MDHEN and CDR2 SYDVKM. Time point indicated: sample taken at primary tumor resection. No cell sorting; template was whole RNA from tumor, lung tissue or PBMC. Study-wide points: Higher tumor mutation counts went along with higher counts of expanded intratumoral alpha and beta TCRs.

TCRdb reanalysed the 5' RACE reads using MiXCR and keeps one entry per CDR3 protein. This sample yields a few thousand distinct CDR3 sequences, of which around a sixth are seen a single time; 13% to 15% belongs to the top ten. V gene TRBV28 combines with J gene TRBJ2-2, with 9 bases aligning to TRBD2. This material consisted of lung tumor tissue, taken at surgery. The origin of this receptor is a male donor with early-stage non-small cell lung cancer. The CDR3 region is CASSWLAGTGELFF. Written as DNA, the CDR3 is TGTGCCAGCAGTTGGCTAGCGGGGACGGGGGAGCTGTTTTTT.